The rows below give T cell receptor beta chains drawn from one sample of a study of vaccination effects on CD4 cells after COVID-19. These TCRs are of unknown antigen specificity. The table came from immunoSEQ multiplex PCR; TCRdb's copy has only in-frame clones and leaves some out. The sample yields about 38,000 clones, more than 60% seen once. Sample: CD4+ T cells from PBMCs cultured with SARS-CoV-2 spike peptides, taken before COVID-19 vaccination. Receptors were obtained from a human donor who received a COVID-19 vaccine. The CDR3 runs from the conserved cysteine through the conserved F or W. Each record gives: V gene, clone size, D gene, J gene, CDR3 protein, CDR3 DNA. A D gene is named only where the DNA matches it firmly. Part of the rows lack a size; the others show once, few, many or a class for expanded clones.

TRBV7-7	NA	TRBD1	TRBJ2-2	CASSTGQGSGELFF	TGTGCTAGCAGCACCGGACAGGGGTCCGGGGAGCTGTTTTTT
TRBV6-2/TRBV6-3	NA	TRBD2	TRBJ2-7	CASSLGGSGMVQYF	TGTGCCAGCAGCTTGGGGGGGAGTGGAATGGTGCAGTACTTC
TRBV2	NA	NA	TRBJ1-6	CASSEGGYNSPLHF	TGTGCCAGCAGTGAGGGGGGCTATAATTCACCCCTCCACTTT
TRBV7-2	NA	NA	TRBJ1-2	CASSLGAANYGYTF	TGTGCCAGCAGCTTAGGGGCCGCGAACTATGGCTACACCTTC
TRBV19	few	NA	TRBJ1-1	CASSQTGNTEAFF	TGTGCCAGTAGCCAGACAGGGAACACTGAAGCTTTCTTT
TRBV5-8	NA	NA	TRBJ1-5	CASRLRGGGQPQHF	TGTGCCAGCAGATTGAGGGGAGGGGGTCAGCCCCAGCATTTT
TRBV6-5	NA	TRBD1	TRBJ1-5	CASRRDRGNQPQHF	TGTGCCAGCAGGAGGGACAGGGGCAATCAGCCCCAGCATTTT
TRBV2	NA	NA	TRBJ2-7	CASSYSYEQYF	TGTGCCAGCAGTTACTCCTACGAGCAGTACTTC
TRBV19	NA	TRBD2	TRBJ2-3	CASSILAGGDTQYF	TGTGCCAGTAGTATACTAGCGGGGGGAGATACGCAGTATTTT
TRBV19	few	NA	TRBJ1-5	CASRRTDGIHQPQHF	TGTGCCAGTAGGAGAACGGACGGGATACATCAGCCCCAGCATTTT
TRBV9	NA	TRBD2	TRBJ2-3	CASSKLAGGTPSTDTQYF	TGTGCCAGCAGCAAGCTAGCGGGGGGTACCCCTAGCACAGATACGCAGTATTTT
TRBV5-1	NA	TRBD1	TRBJ1-2	CASSASGTGDGYTF	TGCGCCAGCAGCGCCTCCGGGACAGGGGATGGCTACACCTTC
TRBV7-2	NA	TRBD1	TRBJ1-2	CASSPTGQGDYGYTF	TGTGCCAGCAGCCCAACGGGACAGGGGGACTATGGCTACACCTTC
TRBV29-1	NA	NA	TRBJ2-7	CSGFSVRGEQYF	TGCAGCGGGTTCTCAGTGAGAGGCGAGCAGTACTTC
TRBV7-2	NA	NA	TRBJ1-1	CASSFQGGTEAFF	TGTGCCAGCAGCTTCCAGGGAGGGACTGAAGCTTTCTTT
TRBV6-1	NA	NA	TRBJ2-3	CASSVGYGTSTDTQYF	TGTGCCAGCAGTGTGGGGTATGGTACCTCAACAGATACGCAGTATTTT
TRBV10-2	few	NA	TRBJ1-2	CASSEQGDYGYTF	TGCGCCAGCAGTGAACAGGGAGACTATGGCTACACCTTC
TRBV10-3	NA	NA	TRBJ2-3	CAISQRGTDTQYF	TGTGCCATTTCCCAGCGGGGCACAGATACGCAGTATTTT
TRBV7-2	NA	NA	TRBJ2-7	CASSQDRGEQYF	TGTGCCAGCAGTCAAGACAGAGGCGAGCAGTACTTC
TRBV21-1	NA	NA	TRBJ2-5	CASSIGQWGPTSGRGGETQYF	TGTGCCAGCAGCATTGGTCAATGGGGACCGACTAGCGGGAGAGGGGGAGAGACCCAGTACTTC
TRBV7-9	NA	NA	TRBJ1-1	CASTRDTKNTEAFF	TGTGCCAGCACCAGGGACACTAAGAACACTGAAGCTTTCTTT
TRBV10-3	few	NA	TRBJ1-5	CAITRGVNQPQHF	TGTGCCATCACGAGGGGGGTCAATCAGCCCCAGCATTTT
TRBV6-5	few	NA	TRBJ2-7	CASQSVSYEQYF	TGTGCCAGCCAGAGCGTCTCCTACGAGCAGTACTTC
TRBV5-4	once	TRBD2	TRBJ2-2	CASSLGGGRGGSGELFF	TGTGCCAGCAGCTTGGGAGGCGGACGGGGGGGCTCGGGGGAGCTGTTTTTT
TRBV4-2	NA	TRBD2	TRBJ2-4	CASSQGVSGLIAKNIQYF	TGTGCCAGCAGCCAAGGCGTTAGCGGGTTGATAGCCAAAAACATTCAGTACTTC
TRBV29-1	NA	NA	TRBJ2-2	CSVGGPGELFF	TGCAGCGTTGGTGGGCCCGGGGAGCTGTTTTTT
TRBV28	NA	NA	TRBJ1-1	CASMRGGPNTEAFF	TGTGCCAGCATGAGGGGGGGCCCGAACACTGAAGCTTTCTTT
TRBV5-4	NA	NA	TRBJ2-6	CASSFGQLSGANVLTF	TGTGCCAGCAGCTTTGGACAGCTCTCTGGGGCCAACGTCCTGACTTTC
TRBV7-9	NA	TRBD2	TRBJ2-5	CASSPASGGGQETQYF	TGTGCCAGCAGCCCTGCTTCCGGCGGGGGCCAAGAGACCCAGTACTTC
TRBV18	NA	NA	TRBJ1-1	CASSPVYRDTEAFF	TGTGCCAGCTCACCAGTCTACCGGGACACTGAAGCTTTCTTT
TRBV3-1/TRBV3-2	few	NA	TRBJ1-1	CASSLGPMNTEAFF	TGTGCCAGCAGCCTTGGACCCATGAACACTGAAGCTTTCTTT
TRBV28	NA	NA	TRBJ2-3	CASTFGGLTDTQYF	TGTGCCAGCACTTTTGGCGGGCTAACAGATACGCAGTATTTT
TRBV29-1	NA	NA	TRBJ1-1	CSVSIQEGTEAFF	TGCAGCGTTTCCATTCAGGAGGGCACTGAAGCTTTCTTT
TRBV27	NA	NA	TRBJ2-3	CASSFHKTAATYPSSTDTQYF	TGTGCCAGCAGTTTCCATAAGACAGCCGCTACTTATCCTTCTAGCACAGATACGCAGTATTTT
TRBV18	NA	NA	TRBJ1-2	CASSQNRYGYTF	TGTGCCAGCTCACAAAACAGATATGGCTACACCTTC